The entry below describes one TCR beta chain. What it binds is not known. Preparing the TCRbeta library involved the use of unique molecular identifiers. Using its own MiXCR run on the PCR reads, TCRdb lists one record per CDR3 protein. This sample carries about 460,000 distinct CDR3 sequences, 8% to 11% of them seen once, and the ten largest clones take 2% to 2.5%. This record belongs to a study of T-cell reconstitution after alpha-beta-depleted transplantation in children. Study-wide results and caveats: By one year post-transplant, T-cell counts and diversity largely arose from T cells that were newly produced. The origin of high day-60 TCRbeta diversity in some patients lay in surviving recipient T cells and thymic progenitors. Several hundred rapidly expanded clones from non-depleted graft cells reportedly supplied alpha-beta T cells about two months post-transplant.

This CDR3 is 17 amino acids long. V lost 0 bases and J 4 bases, leaving 15 bases between the germline ends. CDR1 is SGHAT and CDR2 is FQNNGV in the germline V gene. The receptor's source is a child aged 2-9 years with inherited bone marrow failure, due to receive a stem cell transplant. Sequenced material: PBMCs, taken before TCRalphabeta/CD19-depleted stem cell transplant. J is TRBJ2-2 and V is TRBV11-2; D is unclear. In DNA form, the CDR3 reads TGTGCCAGCAGCTTAGATTTCAGACCGTCTTTCACCGGGGAGCTGTTTTTT. Amino acid sequence: CASSLDFRPSFTGELFF.